The sample holds many counts of the clone carrying this T cell receptor beta chain. The data belong to a study of neurological immune-mediated disorders. This CDR3 is 15 amino acids long. Germline values: CDR1 SGHVS, CDR2 FQNEAQ. V gave up 0 bases and J gave up 2 bases, with 11 bases separating them. The cell input for sorted libraries was about a million, and those cells were CD4+ or CD8+ T cells. The making of cDNA relied on 5'RACE with 10-nucleotide random UMIs. A single record per CDR3 protein comes from TCRdb applying MiXCR to the 5' RACE reads. The table records 30,000 to 50,000 distinct CDR3 sequences, less than 9% of them present only once.

The clonotype was recovered from a man aged 50-59 years in good health. This chain connects TRBV7-8 to TRBJ2-7, with D hard to call. Source material: CD4+ T cells from blood. CDR3: CASSLALLPTYEQYF. The CDR3 nucleotides read TGTGCCAGCAGCTTAGCCTTACTCCCGACCTACGAGCAGTACTTC.